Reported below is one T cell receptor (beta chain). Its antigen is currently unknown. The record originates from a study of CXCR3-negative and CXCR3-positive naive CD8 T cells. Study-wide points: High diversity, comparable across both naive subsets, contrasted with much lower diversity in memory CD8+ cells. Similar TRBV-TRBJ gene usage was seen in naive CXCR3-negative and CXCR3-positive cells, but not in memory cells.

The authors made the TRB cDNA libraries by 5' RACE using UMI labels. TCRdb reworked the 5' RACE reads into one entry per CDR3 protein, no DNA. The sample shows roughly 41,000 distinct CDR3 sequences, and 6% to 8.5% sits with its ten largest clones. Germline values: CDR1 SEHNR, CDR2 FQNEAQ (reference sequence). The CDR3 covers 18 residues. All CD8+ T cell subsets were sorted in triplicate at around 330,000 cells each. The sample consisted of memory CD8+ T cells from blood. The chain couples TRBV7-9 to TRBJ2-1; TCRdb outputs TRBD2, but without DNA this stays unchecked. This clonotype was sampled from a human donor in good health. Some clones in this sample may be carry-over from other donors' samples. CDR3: CASSPAIVGGSSYNEQFF.